A selection of T cell receptor beta chains follows, all from one sample in a study of CD8 T cells in ankylosing spondylitis. From the 5' RACE reads, TCRdb called clonotypes with MiXCR, one entry per CDR3 protein. The profile shows 350,000 to 400,000 distinct CDR3 sequences, 20% to 25% of them singletons. Sequencing was done on a sample of blood, either unsorted or a sorted T cell fraction (not recorded which). The source of these receptors is a male donor with ankylosing spondylitis or in good health (not recorded which). Both conserved end residues are part of each CDR3. D genes are given only for firm matches. Clone size appears in some rows only: once, few, many, or a class for an expanded clone.

size: few
V: TRBV4-1
J: TRBJ2-2
D: TRBD1
CDR3: CASSARDRNTGELFF
DNA: TGCGCCAGCAGCGCCCGGGACAGGAACACCGGGGAGCTGTTTTTT

size: NA
V: TRBV20-1
J: TRBJ2-7
D: NA
CDR3: CSASGLGRGQYF
DNA: TGCAGTGCTTCGGGTCTGGGGCGAGGGCAGTACTTC

size: few
V: TRBV5-1
J: TRBJ2-3
D: TRBD2
CDR3: CASRAGLAGSTDTQYF
DNA: TGCGCCAGCCGGGCAGGACTAGCCGGTTCAACAGATACGCAGTATTTT

size: few
V: TRBV12-3/TRBV12-4
J: TRBJ2-3
D: TRBD2
CDR3: CASPGGAGEVDTQYF
DNA: TGTGCCTCTCCCGGGGGGGCGGGGGAGGTAGATACGCAGTATTTT

size: NA
V: TRBV6-1
J: TRBJ2-7
D: NA
CDR3: CASSPLQGPRYEQYF
DNA: TGTGCCAGCAGTCCACTTCAGGGGCCCAGATACGAGCAGTACTTC

size: NA
V: TRBV20-1
J: TRBJ1-2
D: NA
CDR3: CSARDGEGGANYGYTF
DNA: TGCAGTGCTAGAGATGGGGAGGGTGGAGCTAACTATGGCTACACCTTC

size: NA
V: TRBV4-1
J: TRBJ2-5
D: TRBD2
CDR3: CASSQALAGGEETQYF
DNA: TGCGCCAGCAGCCAAGCACTAGCGGGGGGGGAAGAGACCCAGTACTTC

size: few
V: TRBV28
J: TRBJ2-7
D: NA
CDR3: CASTAPGHFPPEQYF
DNA: TGTGCCAGCACCGCGCCTGGACATTTCCCGCCCGAGCAGTACTTC

size: NA
V: TRBV10-3
J: TRBJ2-3
D: NA
CDR3: CAISDLKRGATDTQYF
DNA: TGTGCCATCAGTGACCTGAAAAGGGGGGCTACAGATACGCAGTATTTT

size: NA
V: TRBV29-1
J: TRBJ2-3
D: TRBD2
CDR3: CSVVPTSGASTDTQYF
DNA: TGCAGCGTTGTACCGACTAGCGGGGCCTCCACAGATACGCAGTATTTT

size: NA
V: TRBV20-1
J: TRBJ2-1
D: TRBD2
CDR3: CSASVWTSGDNEQFF
DNA: TGCAGTGCTAGCGTCTGGACTAGCGGCGACAATGAGCAGTTCTTC

size: NA
V: TRBV9
J: TRBJ1-5
D: NA
CDR3: CASNSGSNQPQHF
DNA: TGTGCCAGCAATTCAGGTAGCAATCAGCCCCAGCATTTT

size: NA
V: TRBV6-5
J: TRBJ2-1
D: NA
CDR3: CASSYSTVNEQFF
DNA: TGTGCCAGCAGTTACTCTACAGTCAATGAGCAGTTCTTC

size: NA
V: TRBV4-1
J: TRBJ1-4
D: NA
CDR3: CASSQDLLLRGEDGEKLFF
DNA: TGCGCCAGCAGCCAAGATCTTCTTTTGCGGGGGGAGGACGGTGAAAAACTGTTTTTT

size: few
V: TRBV29-1
J: TRBJ2-3
D: NA
CDR3: CSAVGKEADTQYF
DNA: TGCAGCGCGGTGGGGAAGGAGGCAGATACGCAGTATTTT

size: once
V: TRBV30
J: TRBJ2-5
D: NA
CDR3: CAWGRGDSQETQYF
DNA: TGTGCCTGGGGTCGGGGCGACAGCCAAGAGACCCAGTACTTC

size: NA
V: TRBV12-3/TRBV12-4
J: TRBJ2-5
D: TRBD2
CDR3: CASSTSGGGETQYF
DNA: TGTGCCAGCAGTACTAGCGGGGGGGGAGAGACCCAGTACTTC

size: NA
V: TRBV4-1
J: TRBJ2-5
D: NA
CDR3: CASSQESPQETQYF
DNA: TGCGCCAGCAGCCAAGAGTCTCCCCAAGAGACCCAGTACTTC

size: many
V: TRBV12-3/TRBV12-4
J: TRBJ2-7
D: NA
CDR3: CASSQTDSYEQYF
DNA: TGTGCCAGCAGCCAGACTGACTCCTACGAGCAGTACTTC

size: few
V: TRBV4-1
J: TRBJ2-5
D: NA
CDR3: CASSQELGGDLNF
DNA: TGCGCCAGCAGCCAAGAACTCGGGGGCGACCTTAACTTC

size: NA
V: TRBV5-5
J: TRBJ1-6
D: NA
CDR3: CASSSDSVYNSPLHF
DNA: TGTGCCAGCAGCTCGGACAGCGTCTATAATTCACCCCTCCACTTT

size: NA
V: TRBV15
J: TRBJ1-5
D: NA
CDR3: CATSSGGVASGNQPQHF
DNA: TGTGCCACCAGCAGTGGGGGGGTTGCATCTGGCAATCAGCCCCAGCATTTT

size: NA
V: TRBV14
J: TRBJ2-7
D: NA
CDR3: CASSQGRDTSTLTSYEQYF
DNA: TGTGCCAGCAGCCAAGGCCGGGACACTTCCACGCTAACCTCCTACGAGCAGTACTTC

size: few
V: TRBV6-5
J: TRBJ2-7
D: TRBD1
CDR3: CASSSLDRVSGRPYEQYF
DNA: TGTGCCAGCAGTTCCTTGGACAGGGTATCCGGAAGACCTTACGAGCAGTACTTC

size: few
V: TRBV12-3/TRBV12-4
J: TRBJ2-1
D: TRBD2
CDR3: CASSLAAGGQGEQFF
DNA: TGTGCCAGCAGTTTAGCAGCGGGGGGGCAGGGTGAGCAGTTCTTC

size: NA
V: TRBV7-6
J: TRBJ1-5
D: NA
CDR3: CASSLEVGNQPQHF
DNA: TGTGCCAGCAGCTTAGAAGTAGGAAATCAGCCCCAGCATTTT